The entry below gives a single TCR beta chain sequence along with its context. Its specificity is unknown. These data come from a study of T cell clones after liver transplantation. Looking at the study overall: TCRbeta sequencing after a pre-transplant mixed lymphocyte reaction identified graft-donor-reactive clones, later tracked in post-transplant blood. Graft-donor-reactive sequences were compared with third-party-reactive TCRbeta sequences from pre-transplant mixed lymphocyte reactions.

The V and J ends lost 11 bases and 0 bases respectively, with 16 bases between them. The germline V gene encodes CDR1 ENHRY and CDR2 SYGVKD. The CDR3 has 14 amino acids. Study-wide results and limits: Small, mixed patient groups and varying post-transplant times limit these conclusions.

Using immunoSEQ multiplex PCR, the repertoire was profiled, and TCRdb retains in-frame clones only, with some absent. The table includes about 75,000 clones, 84% detected once. Sequenced here: CD4+ T cells from blood, sampled around 50 months after liver transplant. V gene TRBV10-3 combines with J gene TRBJ1-1, with no clear D. The TCR sequence derives from a human patient who received a liver transplant. Some T cells may trace back to the graft donor. The CDR3 coding sequence is TGTGCCTCAAGCATAATAGAGATGAACACTGAAGCTTTCTTT. Translation gives CASSIIEMNTEAFF.